The next 14 T cell receptor beta chains were all read from a single sample in a study of T-cell reconstitution after alpha-beta-depleted transplantation in children (dated by TCRdb to 2016 to 2017). The treatment or condition label of this sample denotes: allogeneic hematopoietic cell transplantation with graft depleted of TCRalphabeta T cells and CD19 B cells. Receptor amplification or capture employed PCR. Sequencing was performed on an Illumina HiSeq 2500. TCR libraries were prepared with molecular barcoding, using unique molecular identifiers to normalize TCRbeta repertoire quantification. The raw public reads went through TCRdb reprocessing: fastp at Q25, MiXCR clone calling, in-frame beta chains kept. CDR3 protein sequences are deduplicated, and each keeps its most common genes and DNA. This sample has approximately 16,000 distinct CDR3 sequences in its table, and around 4.9% of those were observed once. The biggest ten clones account for 5.5% to 7.5% of the sample.

The input for sequencing was PBMCs, taken before TCRalphabeta/CD19-depleted stem cell transplant. All receptors come from a boy between 10 and 17 years old with acute lymphoblastic leukemia, due to receive a stem cell transplant.

This clonotype appeared many times. The chain's CDR3 is CASSLEGGYGYTF. The CDR3 region has the DNA TGTGCCAGCAGCTTGGAGGGCGGCTATGGCTACACCTTC. The V and J genes are TRBV7-9 and TRBJ1-2, with D uncertain. Germline V gene data show CDR1 as SEHNR and CDR2 as FQNEAQ (reference sequence). V was pared by 3 bases and J by 4 bases, with 9 bases between. The CDR3 is 13 residues long.

Judged by abundance, this clonotype is medium-sized. The rearrangement links TRBV4-3 to TRBJ2-2; a weak D match, TRBD2 (5 bases). In germline, CDR1 is LGHNA, CDR2 YSLEER. V was shortened by 2 bases and J by 4 bases, with 8 bases between the two germline ends. The CDR3 sequence is 14 residues long. The CDR3 DNA is TGCGCCAGCAGCCAACCTACTAGCACCGGGGAGCTGTTTTTT. This gives the protein CASSQPTSTGELFF.

This clonotype was picked up a small number of times. This chain uses TRBV18 with TRBJ2-3; D is undetermined. V was cut by 6 bases and J by 0 bases, with 13 bases left in between. CDR1 KGHSH and CDR2 LQKENI come from the germline V gene. The CDR3 is 15 amino acids. DNA of the CDR3: TGTGCCAGCTCGTTGAGCTCGTTTAGCACAGATACGCAGTATTTT. It codes for CASSLSSFSTDTQYF.

This clonotype was recorded at least ten times. The chain combines TRBV4-3 with TRBJ2-3; D not certain. Trimming removed 4 bases at V and 0 bases at J, with 11 bases between. There are 15 residues in the CDR3. CDR1 and CDR2 (germline): LGHNA, YSLEER. The CDR3: CASSLTVRSTDTQYF. In DNA form, the CDR3 reads TGCGCCAGCAGCCTTACGGTGCGTAGCACAGATACGCAGTATTTT.

In its sample, this clonotype is medium-sized. The V call is TRBV20-1, the J call TRBJ2-1; D is ambiguous. V dropped 0 bases and J dropped 10 bases, with 10 bases sitting between them. Germline loops: CDR1 DFQATT, CDR2 SNEGSKA (reference sequence). The CDR3 length is 12 residues. The CDR3 loop is CSARDWSTEQFF. The CDR3 region has the DNA TGCAGTGCTAGAGATTGGAGTACGGAGCAGTTCTTC.

This clonotype occurred many times. V is TRBV10-3 and J is TRBJ2-2, with 7 bases matching TRBD1. Germline V CDR1 and CDR2: ENHRY, SYGVKD. The CDR3 length is 15 residues. V shed 2 bases, J shed 4 bases, and the junction held 4 bases outside the gene matches. CDR3 loop: CAISEVGGGTGELFF. As DNA, the CDR3 is TGTGCCATCAGTGAGGTAGGGGGCGGCACCGGGGAGCTGTTTTTT.

This clonotype was recorded at least ten times. This chain joins TRBV4-2 and TRBJ2-7; D gene ambiguous. Germline V gene sequence: CDR1 LGHNA, CDR2 YNFKEQ. Trimming removed 0 bases at V and 0 bases at J, with 12 bases between. This CDR3 contains 16 residues. CDR3 bases: TGTGCCAGCAGCCAAGATCTTGGGCGGAGCTCCTACGAGCAGTACTTC. It is translated as CASSQDLGRSSYEQYF.

This clonotype was seen many times. CDR3 DNA sequence: TGTGCCAGCAGCTTAGTGGGTGCACGGGGCAACAGAGCTTTCTTT. As protein: CASSLVGARGNRAFF. The genes are TRBV7-2 and TRBJ1-1, with D maybe TRBD1 (5 bases). Per germline, CDR1 SGHTA and CDR2 FQGNSA. This CDR3 comprises 15 residues. The V end was cut by 1 base, the J end by 10 bases, with 19 bases between.

At least ten counts were recorded for this clonotype. The V call is TRBV24-1, the J call TRBJ1-2; maybe TRBD1 (6 bases). Germline V gene lookup returns CDR1 KGHDR and CDR2 SFDVKD. Trimming took 2 bases from V and 5 from J, leaving 11 bases between them. This CDR3 has 14 residues. CDR3 DNA sequence: TGTGCCACCAGTGATTGGGACACAACTTATGGCTACACCTTC. Translating it yields CATSDWDTTYGYTF.

At least ten counts were recorded for this clonotype. The V call is TRBV10-3, the J call TRBJ2-1; D is unresolved. The V end lost 8 bases, the J end lost 8 bases, and 10 bases lay between the germline ends. CDR1 and CDR2 from the germline V gene are ENHRY and SYGVKD. CDR3 length: 11 residues. For the CDR3, the DNA is TGTGCCATCTCGGGCTCCGATGAGCAGTTCTTC. Residues: CAISGSDEQFF.

This clonotype is a singleton in its sample. At one end the junction does not follow the germline gene, possibly because of a read error. This rearrangement joins TRBV5-5 to TRBJ2-3, with TRBD2 matching over 9 bases. The CDR3 contains 17 residues. Per germline, CDR1 SGHKS and CDR2 YYEKEE (reference sequence). CDR3 coding DNA: TGTGCCATCAGCTCTGGGCTAGCGGGGCCTAAGACAGATACGCAGTATTTT. As protein: CAISSGLAGPKTDTQYF.

This clonotype showed up many times. V usage is TRBV18 and J usage is TRBJ2-5; TRBD2 might be the D (5 bases). V dropped 8 bases and J dropped 1 base, with 11 bases sitting between them. The germline V gene encodes CDR1 KGHSH and CDR2 LQKENI. This CDR3 has 13 amino acids. CDR3 bases: TGTGCCAGCAGCCCTGGACTCCAAGAGACCCAGTACTTC. Protein product: CASSPGLQETQYF.

This clonotype was recorded at least ten times. The chain has TRBV29-1 and TRBJ1-1, with D perhaps matching TRBD1 (5 bases). Germline CDR1 SQVTM, CDR2 ANQGSEA. CDR3 length: 16 residues. V lost 0 bases, J lost 1 base, and 15 bases lay in between. DNA for the CDR3: TGCAGCGTTGAAGATCTTTCGCGACAGACGAACACTGAAGCTTTCTTT. Translating gives CSVEDLSRQTNTEAFF.

This clonotype qualifies as medium-sized. This rearrangement joins TRBV24-1 to TRBJ1-1; 7 bases are a match to TRBD1. V lost 0 bases and J lost 10; bases outside the gene matches: 7. The V gene's germline CDR1 is KGHDR and CDR2 SFDVKD. The CDR3 runs to 14 residues. CDR3 in amino acids: CATSDLEGARGAFF. CDR3 coding DNA: TGTGCCACCAGTGATTTGGAGGGGGCGCGGGGAGCTTTCTTT.